These 10 T cell receptor beta chains came from one sample sequenced in a study of cytomegalovirus exposure and HLA in healthy donors. The primer mix had 60 Vbeta and 13 Jbeta primers. Assay: immunoSEQ multiplex PCR; the TCRdb copy retains only in-frame clones and omits some. Seen here are a few hundred thousand clones, approximately 78% observed once, and the top ten hold 2.9%. Sequenced: PBMCs. These receptors originate from a man in his thirties or forties in good health and CMV-seronegative.

The J gene is TRBJ2-3, the V gene TRBV5-1; 10 bases line up with TRBD2. V shed 1 base and J 6 bases; nucleotides not matched to a gene: 5. The CDR3 spans 15 residues. Germline CDR1 and CDR2: SGHRS and YFSETQ. The CDR3 region has the DNA TGCGCCAGCAGCTTGATAGCGGGGGGATTGGATACGCAGTATTTT. Protein sequence: CASSLIAGGLDTQYF.

The chain links TRBV7-9 to TRBJ2-3, with D maybe TRBD1 (5 bases). From germline, CDR1 is SEHNR and CDR2 FQNEAQ (reference sequence). The CDR3 sequence is 14 residues long. V lost 4 bases to trimming and J lost 6 bases, with 14 bases between them. CDR3 region: CASSSTRPGDTQYF. The CDR3, as DNA: TGTGCCAGCAGCTCAACTCGCCCAGGGGATACGCAGTATTTT.

The rearrangement uses TRBV5-6 and TRBJ2-5, with TRBD2 matching 10 bases. With V trimmed by 3 bases and J by 2 bases, 4 bases remained unmatched. Germline CDR1 SGHDT, CDR2 YYEEEE. The CDR3 runs to 15 residues. The CDR3 DNA reads TGTGCCAGCAGCTCCCTAGCGGGGGATCAAGAGACCCAGTACTTC. Amino acid sequence: CASSSLAGDQETQYF.

This chain links TRBV6-5 with TRBJ1-1; TRBD1 agrees at 9 bases. After removal of 5 bases from V and 8 bases from J, the junction contained 6 bases not matched to a gene. The CDR3 consists of 13 residues. The germline gives CDR1 MNHEY, CDR2 SVGAGI. CDR3 nucleotides: TGTGCCAGCAGTATTCCGGGACAGGGAGAAGCTTTCTTT. This gives the protein CASSIPGQGEAFF.

This chain uses TRBV6-5 with TRBJ2-1; D unclear. Germline V gene data show CDR1 as MNHEY and CDR2 as SVGAGI. CDR3 length equals 15 residues. The V gene lost 5 bases and the J gene lost 0 bases, with 11 bases spanning the gap. CDR3 DNA sequence: TGTGCCAGCAGTCTGATGAAGAGCTCCTACAATGAGCAGTTCTTC. Protein sequence: CASSLMKSSYNEQFF.

In its sample, this clone was seen a few times. The V call is TRBV20-1, the J call TRBJ2-1, with D possibly TRBD1 on 6 matching bases. Germline V gene data show CDR1 as DFQATT and CDR2 as SNEGSKA (reference sequence). V was trimmed by 6 bases and J by 7 bases, leaving 10 bases between them. The CDR3 totals 11 residues. The CDR3 region has the DNA TGCAGTGCAAACAGGGATAATGAGCAGTTCTTC. Translation gives CSANRDNEQFF.

This clone was recorded only once. This rearrangement joins TRBV6-5 to TRBJ2-7; 8 nucleotides align to TRBD1. The junction had 8 bases not matched to a gene; V was cut back by 1 base and J by 6 bases. The CDR3 runs 15 residues. The germline V gene has CDR1 MNHEY and CDR2 SVGAGI. The CDR3 loop is CASSYFPGQVGEQYF. As DNA, the CDR3 is TGTGCCAGCAGTTACTTTCCGGGACAGGTCGGCGAGCAGTACTTC.

The chain joins TRBV6-5 to TRBJ2-2; D perhaps matches TRBD1 (5 bases). Germline loops: CDR1 MNHEY, CDR2 SVGAGI. V lost 6 bases and J 7 bases, leaving 9 bases between the germline ends. CDR3 length: 12 amino acids. The DNA for the CDR3 is TGTGCCAGCAGCATCACAGGCGGGGAGCTGTTTTTT. Residues: CASSITGGELFF.

This clone was detected only once. The chain uses TRBV9 and TRBJ1-2; D unclear. Germline CDR1 and CDR2: SGDLS and YYNGEE. Between the trimmed V and J ends, which lost 3 bases and 2 bases, there was a span of 17 bases. The CDR3 length is 16 residues. This CDR3 reads CASSGRLEGLNYGYTF. DNA of the CDR3: TGTGCCAGCAGCGGACGACTCGAGGGCCTGAACTATGGCTACACCTTC. The variable domain in full, completed from reference TRBV9 and TRBJ1-2, reads DSGVTQTPKHLITATGQRVTLRCSPRSGDLSVYWYQQSLDQGLQFLIQYYNGEERAKGNILERFSAQQFPDLHSELNLSSLELGDSALYFCASSGRLEGLNYGYTFGSGTRLTVV.

The chain joins TRBV5-8 to TRBJ1-2, with 7 bases fitting TRBD1. The V and J ends lost 4 bases and 3 bases, in that order; junction bases with no gene match: 9. The CDR3 consists of 15 residues. Looked up from germline, CDR1 is SGHTS and CDR2 is YDEGEE. The CDR3 reads CASSPVSDRHYGYTF. In DNA, the CDR3 is TGTGCCAGCAGCCCAGTATCGGACAGGCACTATGGCTACACCTTC. Filled out from reference TRBV5-8 and TRBJ1-2, the complete variable domain reads EAGVTQSPTHLIKTRGQQATLRCSPISGHTSVYWYQQALGLGLQFLLWYDEGEERNRGNFPPRFSGRQFPNYSSELNVNALELEDSALYLCASSPVSDRHYGYTFGSGTRLTVV.